Below are 27 T cell receptor beta chains sequenced from a single sample in a study of blood T cell repertoires in COVID-19. Some clones are missing from TCRdb's copy, which holds only in-frame ones; the method was immunoSEQ multiplex PCR. The top ten hold 20% to 25% of the sample, which has about 36,000 clones, roughly nine tenths seen once. Sequencing was performed on peripheral blood. These receptors were collected from a man in his 60s with acute or convalescent COVID-19.

The chain joins TRBV15 to TRBJ1-1, with TRBD1 identical over 7 bases. The length of the CDR3 is 16 residues. Germline V gene sequence: CDR1 LNHNV, CDR2 YYDKDF (reference sequence). V was pared by 3 bases and J by 11 bases, with 18 bases of the junction left unmatched. CDR3 region: CATSSHRGLPAEAAFF. The CDR3 nucleotides are TGTGCCACCAGCAGCCACAGGGGACTCCCGGCTGAAGCGGCTTTCTTT.

Here the CDR3 reads CASSLRGRGNTIYF. CDR3 DNA sequence: TGTGCCAGCAGTCTCAGGGGTCGAGGAAACACCATATATTTT. The chain employs TRBV27 and TRBJ1-3; TRBD1 is a possible D gene (6 bases). This CDR3 contains 14 residues. Germline values: CDR1 MNHEY, CDR2 SMNVEV (reference sequence). V was trimmed by 5 bases and J by 4 bases, leaving 12 bases between them.

V and J are TRBV6-6 and TRBJ1-2; 9 nucleotides line up with TRBD1. V trimming: 8 bases; J trimming: 4 bases; junction bases outside the gene matches: 8. Looked up from germline, CDR1 is MNHNY and CDR2 is SVGAGI (reference sequence). The CDR3 is 14 amino acids. The CDR3 here is CASLRTGVRYGYTF. DNA for the CDR3: TGTGCCAGCTTGCGGACAGGGGTTCGCTATGGCTACACCTTC.

The sample holds one count of this clone. The chain carries TRBV5-4 and TRBJ2-1; 10 bases are shared with TRBD2. The germline V gene encodes CDR1 SGHNT and CDR2 YYREEE (reference sequence). The length of the CDR3 is 15 residues. Germline trimming cut 1 base from V and 5 bases from J; bases unmatched to any gene: 3. The CDR3 region is CASSLRLAGDNEQFF. As DNA, the CDR3 is TGTGCCAGCAGCTTGCGGCTAGCGGGAGACAATGAGCAGTTCTTC.

The chain has TRBV15 and TRBJ2-5, with D possibly TRBD1 on 6 matching bases. This CDR3 has 13 amino acids. Germline-derived CDR1 and CDR2 are LNHNV and YYDKDF (reference sequence). The V and J ends lost 8 bases and 1 base respectively, with 11 bases between them. The CDR3 spells CATRDRTQETQYF. CDR3 sequence (DNA): TGTGCCACCCGAGACAGGACCCAAGAGACCCAGTACTTC.

The chain has TRBV7-3 and TRBJ1-5; 7 bases are a match to TRBD1. The length of the CDR3 is 14 residues. The germline gives CDR1 SGHTA, CDR2 FQGTGA. Trimming removed 1 base from V and 4 bases from J; junction bases left unmatched: 1. CDR3 DNA: TGTGCCAGCAGCTTAAGACAGGGAAATCAGCCCCAGCATTTT. Its protein product is CASSLRQGNQPQHF.

This clone was picked up one time. V and J are TRBV9 and TRBJ2-1; TRBD2 aligns across 9 bases. V lost 2 bases to trimming and J lost 3 bases; unmatched junction nucleotides: 6. CDR1 SGDLS and CDR2 YYNGEE come from the germline V gene. The CDR3 consists of 16 residues. Here the CDR3 DNA reads TGTGCCAGCAGCGTGCCCAGCGGGGGGCTCTACAATGAGCAGTTCTTC. This translates into CASSVPSGGLYNEQFF.

The V and J genes are TRBV6-2 or TRBV6-3 and TRBJ1-2, with TRBD1 matching over 9 bases. V gave up 2 bases and J gave up 6 bases; unmatched junction bases: 13. Germline CDR1 is MNHEY and CDR2 is SVGEGT. The CDR3 spans 17 residues. CDR3 in DNA: TGTGCCAGCAGTTACGAAACTGGGACAGGGATCACCCATGGCTACACCTTC. This gives the protein CASSYETGTGITHGYTF.

The V gene is TRBV11-2, the J gene TRBJ2-5, with D perhaps matching TRBD1 (6 bases). CDR1 SGHAT and CDR2 FQNNGV come from the germline V gene. V was trimmed by 0 bases and J by 8 bases, leaving 16 bases between them. The CDR3 spans 15 residues. The CDR3: CASSLDRNRAYTQYF. The DNA for the CDR3 is TGTGCCAGCAGCTTAGATCGGAACAGGGCCTATACCCAGTACTTC.

The sample holds a few counts of this clone. The gene calls are TRBV13 and TRBJ2-7, with 8 bases that match TRBD1. From germline, CDR1 is PRHDT and CDR2 FYEKMQ (reference sequence). The ends lost 4 bases at V and 9 bases at J; junction bases unmatched: 17. This CDR3 comprises 16 residues. The CDR3 region has the DNA TGTGCCAGCAGCTCAAAATCCAGGGGGCAGCAACCCGCGCAGTACTTC. This gives the protein CASSSKSRGQQPAQYF.

This clone was picked up one time. This chain links TRBV18 with TRBJ2-3; TRBD1 might be the D (6 bases). The germline V and J ends were trimmed by 2 bases and 6 bases, with 18 bases remaining between them. The CDR3 contains 16 residues. CDR1 KGHSH and CDR2 LQKENI come from the germline V gene. The CDR3 DNA sequence: TGTGCCAGCTCACCAATCAGAGGGGGTGCCGCGGATACGCAGTATTTT. Translating gives CASSPIRGGAADTQYF.

The CDR3 loop is CASRSRPDSSYEQYV. CDR3 coding DNA: TGTGCCAGCAGATCACGCCCGGACAGCTCCTACGAGCAGTACGTC. The chain couples TRBV6-6 to TRBJ2-7, with D maybe TRBD1 (6 bases). CDR3 length: 15 amino acids. Looked up from germline, CDR1 is MNHNY and CDR2 is SVGAGI (reference sequence). With 6 bases removed from V and 0 bases from J, the gap between germline ends came to 15 bases.

V usage is TRBV28 and J usage is TRBJ1-5; weak D call: TRBD1 (6 bases). CDR3 length: 13 residues. CDR1 and CDR2 from the germline V gene are MDHEN and SYDVKM. V gave up 3 bases and J gave up 5 bases, with 8 bases separating them. CDR3 in amino acids: CASSLAGDQPQHF. CDR3 DNA sequence: TGTGCCAGCAGTTTGGCAGGGGATCAGCCCCAGCATTTT.

The rearrangement uses TRBV12-5 and TRBJ1-4; 7 bases match TRBD1. The germline gives CDR1 LGHNT, CDR2 FRNRAP. V shed 6 bases, J shed 4 bases, and the junction held 8 bases outside the gene matches. This CDR3 region has 15 residues. CDR3: CASGEGTALNEKLFF. CDR3 DNA sequence: TGTGCTAGTGGGGAAGGGACAGCCCTTAATGAAAAACTGTTTTTT.

V is TRBV18 and J is TRBJ2-1, with 9 nucleotides matching TRBD2. This CDR3 region has 18 residues. Germline-derived CDR1 and CDR2 are KGHSH and LQKENI. The V segment lost 3 bases and the J segment 2 bases; nucleotides outside the gene matches: 11. DNA for the CDR3: TGTGCCAGCTCACCCGCTTCGGCTAGCGGGACAGCCTACAATGAGCAGTTCTTC. Translation: CASSPASASGTAYNEQFF.

V and J are TRBV11-2 and TRBJ2-7; 7 bases align to TRBD1. J lost 2 bases, V lost 5 bases, and 6 bases had no gene match. From germline, CDR1 is SGHAT and CDR2 FQNNGV. This CDR3 comprises 14 residues. The CDR3 loop is CASSLTTGTYEQYV. DNA of the CDR3: TGTGCCAGCAGCCTTACGACAGGGACCTACGAGCAGTACGTC.

The CDR3 region has the DNA TGTGCCAGCTCTCTCCAGGGTGGAGAGCAGTTCTTC. Encoded protein: CASSLQGGEQFF. V gene TRBV18 combines with J gene TRBJ2-1, with D possibly TRBD1 on 5 matching bases. This CDR3 region has 12 residues. The germline V and J ends were trimmed by 6 bases and 10 bases, with 13 bases remaining between them. Germline V gives CDR1 KGHSH, CDR2 LQKENI.

The chain employs TRBV6-5 and TRBJ2-5, with 7 nucleotides matching TRBD1. The CDR3 is 13 residues long. The junction had 5 bases not matched to a gene; V was cut back by 6 bases and J by 4 bases. Germline values: CDR1 MNHEY, CDR2 SVGAGI. CDR3 sequence reads: CASSRTGGETQYF. The CDR3 DNA reads TGTGCCAGCAGCAGGACAGGAGGAGAGACCCAGTACTTC.

A few counts support this clone. The chain uses TRBV5-3 and TRBJ2-7; D not resolved. TRBV5-3 is placed among ORFs of uncertain function. The CDR3 spans 13 residues. Between the trimmed V and J ends, which lost 8 bases and 1 base, there was a span of 13 bases. The CDR3 here is CARAAAPSYEQYV. The CDR3 coding sequence is TGTGCCAGGGCGGCAGCTCCTTCCTACGAGCAGTACGTC.

The genes are TRBV5-1 and TRBJ2-1; TRBD2 agrees at 10 bases. Germline CDR1 and CDR2: SGHRS and YFSETQ. CDR3 size: 15 residues. The ends lost 3 bases at V and 6 bases at J; junction bases unmatched: 6. The CDR3 loop reads CASSWVLAGANEQFF. The CDR3 bases are TGCGCCAGCAGCTGGGTGCTAGCGGGGGCCAATGAGCAGTTCTTC.

The V call is TRBV28, the J call TRBJ1-6, with a tentative D call TRBD1 (5 bases). The V and J ends lost 7 bases and 8 bases respectively, with 18 bases between them. The V gene's germline CDR1 is MDHEN and CDR2 SYDVKM. The CDR3 consists of 15 residues. The chain's CDR3 is CASIGRGGGDSPLHF. The DNA for the CDR3 is TGTGCCAGCATAGGACGGGGTGGAGGGGATTCACCCCTCCACTTT. Full variable domain (missing parts from reference TRBV28 and TRBJ1-6): DVKVTQSSRYLVKRTGEKVFLECVQDMDHENMFWYRQDPGLGLRLIYFSYDVKMKEKGDIPEGYSVSREKKERFSLILESASTNQTSMYLCASIGRGGGDSPLHFGNGTRLTVT.

The chain recombines TRBV6-5 with TRBJ1-1, with TRBD1 as a possible D gene (6 bases). V dropped 6 bases and J dropped 3 bases, with 14 bases sitting between them. The CDR3 runs 14 residues. Germline V gene lookup returns CDR1 MNHEY and CDR2 SVGAGI. CDR3 nucleotide sequence: TGTGCCAGCAGGATAACAGGGCTGCACACTGAAGCTTTCTTT. Translation gives CASRITGLHTEAFF.

The chain employs TRBV10-1 and TRBJ1-2, with TRBD1 identical over 7 bases. Germline CDR1 is WNHNN and CDR2 is SYGVQD (reference sequence). V gave up 6 bases and J gave up 2 bases; unmatched junction bases: 3. The CDR3 runs to 13 residues. The CDR3 sequence is CASSPGQNYGYTF. The CDR3 bases are TGCGCCAGCAGCCCGGGACAGAACTATGGCTACACCTTC.

The chain has TRBV25-1 and TRBJ1-2, with 10 bases matching TRBD1. The germline V gene encodes CDR1 MGHDK and CDR2 SYGVNS. The CDR3 loop spans 15 amino acids. Trimming at V came to 4 bases and at J to 11 bases, leaving 13 bases not matched to a gene. The CDR3: CASSGPGTGAAPYTF. In DNA form, the CDR3 reads TGTGCCAGCAGTGGTCCCGGGACAGGGGCCGCCCCATACACCTTC.

The J gene is TRBJ1-4, the V gene TRBV7-9; a weak D match, TRBD1 (6 bases). The CDR3 runs 15 residues. Trimming stripped 1 base from V and 8 bases from J, with 14 bases between. From germline, CDR1 is SEHNR and CDR2 FQNEAQ (reference sequence). CDR3 residues: CASSLDRAGGEKLFF. CDR3 bases: TGTGCCAGCAGCTTAGACAGGGCCGGTGGCGAAAAACTGTTTTTT.

The chain employs TRBV14 and TRBJ2-1, with 7 bases that match TRBD2. CDR3 length equals 15 residues. J lost 3 bases, V lost 0 bases, and 2 bases had no gene match. Germline CDR1 SGHDN, CDR2 FVKESK. The CDR3 DNA follows: TGTGCCAGCAGCCAAGATGGCGGGAGCTACAATGAGCAGTTCTTC. Translation: CASSQDGGSYNEQFF. The variable domain in full, completed from reference TRBV14 and TRBJ2-1, reads EAGVTQFPSHSVIEKGQTVTLRCDPISGHDNLYWYRRVMGKEIKFLLHFVKESKQDESGMPNNRFLAERTGGTYSTLKVQPAELEDSGVYFCASSQDGGSYNEQFFGPGTRLTVL.

The rearrangement uses TRBV5-1 and TRBJ2-1; 9 bases line up with TRBD2. After removal of 3 bases from V and 7 bases from J, the junction contained 5 bases not matched to a gene. Looked up from germline, CDR1 is SGHRS and CDR2 is YFSETQ. This CDR3 region has 14 residues. The CDR3: CASSWVTSGNEQFF. CDR3 coding DNA: TGCGCCAGCAGCTGGGTGACTAGCGGAAATGAGCAGTTCTTC.